A selection of T cell receptor beta chains follows, all from one sample in a study of lymphopenia after photon versus proton radiotherapy. Data came from immunoSEQ multiplex PCR; TCRdb stores just in-frame clones and leaves some out. The table includes about 12,000 clones, about 89% detected once. The sequencing here drew on peripheral blood, taken from a patient treated with proton-based radiotherapy. The origin of the receptors is a man between 60 and 75 years old with pancreatic cancer. Both conserved end residues are part of each CDR3. The D gene is left open where the match is weak. Some rows mark clone size as missing; the rest say once, few, many or name a class of expanded clone.

V gene	clone size	D gene	CDR3 protein
TRBV4-2	.	.	CASSQDLGFWGADDLSDTQYF
TRBV11-2	.	TRBD1	CASSLGTGVYNEQFF
TRBV11-2	.	.	CASSLNIAKETQYF
TRBV5-1	.	.	CASSLFGLGNTGELFF
TRBV4-2	.	.	CASSQAAGAAGNTIYF
TRBV25-1	.	.	CASSESGVSSYEQYF
TRBV7-9	.	.	CASSRRVSGANVLTF
TRBV18	.	TRBD1	CARSPTTGGSQPQHF
TRBV11-3	.	TRBD2	CASSGLAGTQYF
TRBV5-1	.	.	CASSPPFGYEQYF
TRBV7-9	once	.	CASSLGIDTQYF
TRBV28	.	.	CASSLGGAGELFF
TRBV19	.	TRBD2	CASSIALAGPNEQFF
TRBV9	few	.	CASSPRGISSTDTQYF
TRBV7-7	.	TRBD2	CASSSGTSWGNEQFF
TRBV28	.	TRBD1	CASSQGQGHEQYF
TRBV11-2	.	.	CASTQLGGNIYGYTF
TRBV19	.	.	CASSEGYLSNQPQHF
TRBV19	.	.	CASTDTTNYGYTF
TRBV29-1	few	.	CSVRSGTIPEAFF
TRBV7-9	.	TRBD2	CASSLRSGSSYNEQFF
TRBV30	.	.	CAWRDQGPLLTQYF
TRBV6-6	.	TRBD2	CASSPSAPGGQETQYF
TRBV7-9	.	TRBD1	CASSLGQGGTNEKLFF
TRBV28	once	TRBD2	CASSLASGRSETQYF
TRBV5-4	once	.	CASSGPGGVAEAFF
TRBV5-1	.	TRBD2	CASSFRVVAGGWVKGEQYF
TRBV2	.	.	CASRGGSGANVLTF
TRBV10-2	.	.	CASTIPGRLNTEAFF
TRBV2	.	TRBD2	CASRRGGYTDTQYF
TRBV6-1	.	TRBD2	CASRQGLAIHEQYF
TRBV28	.	.	CASSKYPANEQFF
TRBV9	.	TRBD2	CASSVVSSGRAGELFF
TRBV5-8	.	TRBD2	CASPGLVEGLAGGPLKEQYF
TRBV6-6	.	.	CASSSPTTIQETQYF
TRBV27	.	TRBD2	CASTPGGSGELFF
TRBV7-9	.	TRBD2	CASSWTSGYEQYF
TRBV11-1	.	.	CASSGPHFGQQNTGELFF
TRBV11-1	.	TRBD1	CASSSRQGALTEAFF
TRBV4-3	.	.	CASSHLGSAKNIQYF
TRBV19	.	.	CASIASDAPPSGANVLTF
TRBV5-5	.	.	CASSTLGFGTGELFF
TRBV14	.	.	CASSQSLSFTGEAFF
TRBV29-1	.	TRBD1	CSVEGQMQETQYF
TRBV28	.	.	CASSARQINEKLFF
TRBV5-1	.	TRBD1	CASSWRTGPGELFF
TRBV11-1	.	.	CASSLQAPLETQYF